This T cell receptor (beta chain) is drawn from a study of identifying expanded T cells in peripheral blood. Germline loops: CDR1 MNHEY, CDR2 SVGAGI. This CDR3 comprises 15 residues. V shed 5 bases, J shed 5 bases, and the junction held 10 bases outside the gene matches. Clones were read by immunoSEQ multiplex PCR, and TCRdb kept only the in-frame ones, dropping some. The profile shows 95,000 to 100,000 clones, around nine tenths of them singletons. The clonotype comes from a person aged 18 to 75 in good health. The sample consisted of blood. The chain uses TRBV6-5 and TRBJ1-1; 8 bases align to TRBD1. CDR3: CASSSRTGLRTEAFF. CDR3 nucleotides: TGTGCCAGCAGTAGCCGGACAGGGTTGAGAACTGAAGCTTTCTTT.